A selection of T cell receptor beta chains follows, all from one sample in a study of technical replicates of blood from a handful of donors. The method was immunoSEQ multiplex PCR; TCRdb's version includes in-frame clones alone and lacks a portion of them. Of 60,000 to 70,000 clones in the sample, 95% to 98% were seen once. The sequenced material came from T cells isolated from PBMCs. Source of these receptors: a human donor in good health. Both conserved end residues are part of each CDR3. A D gene is named only where the DNA matches it firmly. A clone size is listed for some rows: how often the clone was seen (once, few, many), or a class if it is expanded.

v_gene	j_gene	d_gene	abundance	CDR3aa	CDR3nt
TRBV5-6	TRBJ1-1	-	-	CASSRPREDTEAFF	TGTGCCAGCAGCAGACCCCGGGAGGACACTGAAGCTTTCTTT
TRBV11-3	TRBJ1-3	-	-	CASSPRSLGGAGGNTIYF	TGTGCCAGCAGCCCCCGTTCCCTTGGCGGGGCGGGTGGAAACACCATATATTTT
TRBV27	TRBJ1-1	-	-	CASSLSFPPGEAFF	TGTGCCAGCAGTTTATCATTCCCTCCCGGGGAAGCTTTCTTT
TRBV10-3	TRBJ2-5	-	-	CAISDYGSGETQYF	TGTGCCATCAGTGACTACGGGTCTGGAGAGACCCAGTACTTC
TRBV7-8	TRBJ2-5	-	once	CASSQNRAQETQYF	TGTGCCAGCAGCCAAAACAGGGCGCAAGAGACCCAGTACTTC
TRBV10-3	TRBJ1-6	TRBD1	-	CAISEGTGSLHF	TGTGCCATCAGTGAGGGGACAGGGTCCCTCCACTTT
TRBV5-1	TRBJ1-6	TRBD1	-	CASSLDRGDNSPLHF	TGCGCCAGCAGCTTGGACAGGGGAGATAATTCACCCCTCCACTTT
TRBV29-1	TRBJ2-1	TRBD2	-	CSVRSGTALYEQFF	TGCAGCGTGAGGAGCGGGACCGCCCTATATGAGCAGTTCTTC
TRBV25-1	TRBJ2-1	TRBD2	few	CASRPAGATYNEQFF	TGTGCCAGCAGGCCAGCGGGAGCGACCTACAATGAGCAGTTCTTC
TRBV6-6	TRBJ1-1	-	once	CASSYGGDTEAFF	TGTGCCAGCAGTTACGGAGGTGACACTGAAGCTTTCTTT
TRBV13	TRBJ2-1	-	once	CASSLVFSGSYNEQFF	TGTGCCAGCAGCTTAGTATTTTCGGGTTCCTACAATGAGCAGTTCTTC
TRBV13	TRBJ2-7	-	once	CASSLGADYEQYF	TGTGCCAGCAGCTTAGGGGCGGACTACGAGCAGTACTTC
TRBV5-4	TRBJ2-7	TRBD2	-	CASRSGLASSYEQYF	TGTGCCAGCAGATCGGGACTAGCGAGCTCCTACGAGCAGTACTTC
TRBV5-1	TRBJ2-7	TRBD1	-	CASSFRQGTLEQYF	TGCGCCAGCAGCTTTCGACAGGGTACCCTCGAGCAGTACTTC
TRBV28	TRBJ2-7	TRBD1	-	CASSFDRGYEQYF	TGTGCCAGCAGTTTCGACAGGGGGTACGAGCAGTACTTC
TRBV4-1	TRBJ1-1	TRBD1	-	CASSQPGQIMNTEAFF	TGCGCCAGCAGCCAACCGGGACAGATCATGAACACTGAAGCTTTCTTT
TRBV5-1	TRBJ1-1	-	-	CASSLGALNTEAFF	TGCGCCAGCAGCTTGGGGGCACTGAACACTGAAGCTTTCTTT
TRBV19	TRBJ2-3	-	-	CASSLVADTQYF	TGTGCCAGTAGTCTAGTCGCAGATACGCAGTATTTT
TRBV7-3	TRBJ1-2	-	-	CASSLRGGGGYTF	TGTGCCAGCAGCTTACGCGGGGGAGGAGGCTACACCTTC
TRBV7-6	TRBJ2-7	-	-	CASSLAGVEQYF	TGTGCCAGCAGCTTAGCGGGAGTCGAGCAGTACTTC
TRBV5-1	TRBJ1-1	-	-	CASSLAGTLTEAFF	TGCGCCAGCAGCTTGGCCGGGACTTTAACTGAAGCTTTCTTT
TRBV7-9	TRBJ2-7	TRBD2	-	CASSPIWREGHDEQYF	TGTGCCAGCAGCCCAATTTGGCGGGAGGGCCACGACGAGCAGTACTTC
TRBV7-9	TRBJ2-7	TRBD2	-	CASSALTSGGMVSYEQYF	TGTGCCAGCAGCGCCTTGACTAGCGGGGGGATGGTATCCTACGAGCAGTACTTC
TRBV21-1	TRBJ2-5	-	-	CASSKGSRQGETQYF	TGTGCCAGCAGCAAAGGAAGTCGACAGGGAGAGACCCAGTACTTC
TRBV15	TRBJ2-1	-	-	CATSSPGDSGENNEQFF	TGTGCCACCAGCAGCCCCGGGGATTCTGGAGAGAACAATGAGCAGTTCTTC
TRBV28	TRBJ2-1	TRBD2	-	CASVISGAFYNEQFF	TGTGCCAGCGTTATTAGCGGGGCATTTTACAATGAGCAGTTCTTC
TRBV28	TRBJ2-1	-	-	CASSLRGVAPLEYNEQFF	TGTGCCAGCAGTTTACGCGGGGTAGCGCCACTCGAATACAATGAGCAGTTCTTC
TRBV6-5	TRBJ1-3	-	-	CASSYGLRGNTIYF	TGTGCCAGCAGTTACGGACTGCGGGGAAACACCATATATTTT
TRBV4-1	TRBJ2-7	TRBD1	-	CASAGTGDLYEQYF	TGCGCCAGCGCGGGGACAGGAGACCTCTACGAGCAGTACTTC
TRBV5-1	TRBJ2-3	TRBD2	-	CASSLVLGGVGTDTQYF	TGCGCCAGCAGCTTGGTGTTGGGGGGGGTTGGCACAGATACGCAGTATTTT
TRBV5-1	TRBJ1-2	-	-	CASTLGAQQAYGYTF	TGCGCCAGCACTCTGGGGGCCCAGCAGGCCTATGGCTACACCTTC
TRBV2	TRBJ2-1	-	-	CASSDYSYNEQFF	TGTGCCAGCAGTGATTACAGCTACAATGAGCAGTTCTTC
TRBV14	TRBJ2-5	-	once	CASSPMGHEKETQYF	TGTGCCAGCAGCCCCATGGGACACGAAAAAGAGACCCAGTACTTC
TRBV6-5	TRBJ1-2	-	-	CASRVDGGYTF	TGTGCCAGCAGGGTAGACGGGGGCTACACCTTC
TRBV14	TRBJ1-5	-	-	CASSQVTGQPQHF	TGTGCCAGCAGCCAAGTTACGGGACAGCCCCAGCATTTT
TRBV7-6	TRBJ2-5	TRBD2	once	CASRQLAGGRETQYF	TGTGCCAGCAGACAGCTAGCGGGAGGACGGGAGACCCAGTACTTC
TRBV27	TRBJ2-6	TRBD1	-	CASSPIPGTGVFSGANVLTF	TGTGCCAGCAGTCCGATACCGGGGACAGGGGTATTCTCTGGGGCCAACGTCCTGACTTTC
TRBV13	TRBJ2-3	-	-	CASSQRTDTQYF	TGTGCCAGCAGCCAGAGGACAGATACGCAGTATTTT
TRBV10-3	TRBJ1-2	TRBD1	once	CAISRTGRLGGYTF	TGTGCCATCAGTAGGACAGGTCGATTGGGTGGCTACACCTTC
TRBV4-2	TRBJ2-1	TRBD1	-	CASSRQGPYNEQFF	TGTGCCAGCAGCCGACAGGGTCCCTACAATGAGCAGTTCTTC
TRBV5-8	TRBJ2-3	-	-	CASSLLDTQYF	TGTGCCAGCAGCTTGCTAGATACGCAGTATTTT
TRBV5-4	TRBJ2-6	-	-	CASSLSGAGANVLTF	TGTGCCAGCAGCTTGTCAGGGGCTGGGGCCAACGTCCTGACTTTC
TRBV7-9	TRBJ2-1	-	-	CASSPRGDNEQFF	TGTGCCAGCAGCCCAAGGGGTGACAATGAGCAGTTCTTC
TRBV28	TRBJ2-5	TRBD2	-	CASSLRGGQETQYF	TGTGCCAGCAGTTTACGGGGGGGGCAGGAGACCCAGTACTTC
TRBV9	TRBJ2-5	TRBD2	-	CASTQRGGQETQYF	TGTGCCAGCACTCAGCGGGGGGGACAAGAGACCCAGTACTTC
TRBV15	TRBJ2-1	TRBD1	-	CATSSPGQGSFF	TGTGCCACCAGCAGTCCGGGACAGGGTTCGTTCTTC
TRBV7-9	TRBJ1-4	-	-	CASSFGFLANEKLFF	TGTGCCAGCAGCTTCGGGTTTCTGGCTAATGAAAAACTGTTTTTT
TRBV27	TRBJ2-7	-	-	CASSWASADYEQYF	TGTGCCAGCAGTTGGGCTAGCGCCGACTACGAGCAGTACTTC